This TCR beta chain was identified during a study of T cell clonality in common variable immunodeficiency. The study, taken as a whole, reports: T cell subpopulation sequencing would be needed to explain CVID clonality. Reportedly, TCR beta sequences from common variable immunodeficiency showed fewer deletions and N-nucleotide insertions.

This clone has only a few counts. Its antigen is unknown. The observed sequence ends 3 residues before the CDR3 terminus, with the missing tail filled in from the germline J gene. V lost 5 bases and J 0 bases, leaving 8 bases between the germline ends. The CDR3 length is 14 residues. CDR1 MRHNA and CDR2 SNTAGT come from the germline V gene. Caucasian heritage predominated among both patients and controls. Each donor provided roughly 4.5 to 8.5 ml of heparinized whole blood. Profiled with immunoSEQ multiplex PCR; TCRdb holds only in-frame clones, not every one. The sample includes about 81,000 clones, none of them occurring once.

This TCR was recovered from a person aged 18-70 years in good health. Material: peripheral blood mononuclear cells. This chain joins TRBV6-4 and TRBJ1-5; D not certain. Here the CDR3 reads CASSPEYSNQPQHF. The sequenced part of the CDR3 DNA is TGTGCCAGCAGTCCAGAATATAGCAATCAGCCC.